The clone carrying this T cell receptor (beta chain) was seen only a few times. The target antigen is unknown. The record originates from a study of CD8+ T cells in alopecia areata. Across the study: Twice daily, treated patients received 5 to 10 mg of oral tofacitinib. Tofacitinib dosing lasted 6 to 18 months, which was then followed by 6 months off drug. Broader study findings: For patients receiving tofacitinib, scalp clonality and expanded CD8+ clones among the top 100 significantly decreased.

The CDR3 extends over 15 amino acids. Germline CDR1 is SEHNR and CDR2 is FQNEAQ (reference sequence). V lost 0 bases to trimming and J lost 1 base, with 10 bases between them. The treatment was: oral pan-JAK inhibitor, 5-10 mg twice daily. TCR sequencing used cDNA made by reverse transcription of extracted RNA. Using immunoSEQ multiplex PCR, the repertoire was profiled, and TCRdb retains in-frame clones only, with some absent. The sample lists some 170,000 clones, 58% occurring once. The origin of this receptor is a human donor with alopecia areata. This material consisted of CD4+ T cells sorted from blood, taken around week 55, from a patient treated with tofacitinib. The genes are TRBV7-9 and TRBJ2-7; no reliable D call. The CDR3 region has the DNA TGTGCCAGCAGCTTAGCGGGTATCTCTTCCTACGAGCAGTACTTC. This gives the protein CASSLAGISSYEQYF.